The next 28 T cell receptor beta chains were all read from a single sample in a study of cytomegalovirus exposure and HLA in healthy donors listed by TCRdb under 2017. Receptors were amplified or captured by the immunoSEQ multiplex PCR assay. For the multiplex PCR, a mixture combining 60 forward primers for TCR Vbeta segments and 13 reverse primers for TCR Jbeta segments was used. TCRdb limited this immuneACCESS table to in-frame rearrangements with V and J called. A share of clones is missing; checked studies link under half to unresolved V genes, and the rest is unexplained. This sample lists about 160,000 clones; approximately 80% were detected once. The ten most abundant clones make up 1.5% to 2% of the sample. Sample: PBMCs. These TCRs come from a young woman in good health and CMV-seronegative.

The V and J genes are TRBV5-8 and TRBJ1-3; 7 bases agree with TRBD1. With V trimmed by 6 bases and J by 2 bases, 20 bases remained unmatched. The CDR3 covers 19 residues. From germline, CDR1 is SGHTS and CDR2 YDEGEE. In DNA, the CDR3 is TGTGCCAGCAACCATAAGGGACAGCGAAAGTTCAGTACTGGAAACACCATATATTTT. The encoded protein is CASNHKGQRKFSTGNTIYF.

The V call is TRBV11-1, the J call TRBJ2-7, with D maybe TRBD1 (5 bases). CDR1 and CDR2 (germline): SGHAT, FQDESV (reference sequence). The CDR3 contains 14 residues. The ends were cut back, 4 bases at V and 1 base at J, with 11 bases in the middle. The CDR3 sequence: CASSSSGNSYEQYF. As DNA, the CDR3 is TGTGCCAGCAGCTCCTCAGGGAATTCCTACGAGCAGTACTTC. Full variable domain (remainder filled in from reference TRBV11-1 and TRBJ2-7): EAEVAQSPRYKITEKSQAVAFWCDPISGHATLYWYRQILGQGPELLVQFQDESVVDDSQLPKDRFSAERLKGVDSTLKIQPAELGDSAMYLCASSSSGNSYEQYFGPGTRLTVT.

The V call is TRBV7-2, the J call TRBJ1-4; TRBD1 might be the D (6 bases). Germline V gene sequence: CDR1 SGHTA, CDR2 FQGNSA. The CDR3 consists of 13 residues. V lost 8 bases to trimming and J lost 8 bases, with 15 bases between them. The CDR3 region is CASGGAGKEKLFF. In DNA form, the CDR3 reads TGTGCCAGCGGGGGGGCAGGGAAGGAAAAACTGTTTTTT.

This chain uses TRBV7-8 with TRBJ2-3, with 7 bases identical to TRBD2. Trimming removed 5 bases from V and 8 bases from J; junction bases left unmatched: 16. CDR1 and CDR2 from the germline V gene are SGHVS and FQNEAQ. This CDR3 contains 16 residues. CDR3 DNA sequence: TGTGCCAGCAGCGGAGGGAGGGACGGGTCCAATCCTACGCAGTATTTT. It yields the protein CASSGGRDGSNPTQYF.

This sequence joins TRBV4-1 and TRBJ2-1, with D perhaps matching TRBD1 (8 bases). Germline CDR1 and CDR2: MGHRA and YSYEKL. The CDR3 is 15 amino acids. The V end was cut by 4 bases, the J end by 7 bases, with 17 bases between. The chain's CDR3 is CASSPWTGRANEQFF. CDR3 DNA sequence: TGCGCCAGCAGCCCCTGGACAGGGAGGGCGAATGAGCAGTTCTTC.

J is TRBJ2-1 and V is TRBV5-1; 10 nucleotides align to TRBD2. CDR1 SGHRS and CDR2 YFSETQ come from the germline V gene. The CDR3 has 15 residues. V lost 0 bases, J lost 7 bases, and 4 bases stayed unmatched. The CDR3 sequence: CASSLEASGSNEQFF. The DNA for the CDR3 is TGCGCCAGCAGCTTGGAGGCTAGCGGGAGTAATGAGCAGTTCTTC.

V and J are TRBV29-1 and TRBJ2-7, with a tentative D call TRBD2 (5 bases). The germline V gene has CDR1 SQVTM and CDR2 ANQGSEA. CDR3 length: 14 amino acids. Trimming took off 6 bases at V and 0 bases at J, with 15 bases between the two ends. The CDR3: CSVAQGRASYEQYF. As DNA, the CDR3 is TGCAGCGTGGCCCAAGGGCGGGCCTCCTACGAGCAGTACTTC.

The chain combines TRBV6-4 with TRBJ1-5; 8 bases agree with TRBD1. Germline V gives CDR1 MRHNA, CDR2 SNTAGT. CDR3 length equals 15 residues. The V segment lost 3 bases and the J segment 2 bases; nucleotides outside the gene matches: 3. The CDR3 region is CASSEQGGGNQPQHF. In DNA, the CDR3 is TGTGCCAGCAGTGAACAGGGGGGAGGCAATCAGCCCCAGCATTTT.

V gene TRBV5-4 combines with J gene TRBJ1-2; 9 bases match TRBD1. V lost 5 bases, J lost 4 bases, and 6 bases stayed unmatched. Germline loops: CDR1 SGHNT, CDR2 YYREEE (reference sequence). This CDR3 has 14 amino acids. The CDR3 DNA sequence: TGTGCCAGCAGAGCGACAGGGGGTGGCTATGGCTACACCTTC. It encodes CASRATGGGYGYTF.

This clone came up once. The CDR3 DNA follows: TGTGCCGCGAATAAAGGACAGCAAATTACCGGGGAGCTGTTTTTT. Residues: CAANKGQQITGELFF. The chain recombines TRBV19 with TRBJ2-2; D is possibly TRBD1 (6 bases). The germline V gene has CDR1 LNHDA and CDR2 SQIVND (reference sequence). Trimming took 11 bases from V and 5 from J, leaving 21 bases between them. This CDR3 has 15 amino acids.

This sequence joins TRBV7-9 and TRBJ2-3, with 7 bases fitting TRBD2. This CDR3 has 16 residues. In germline, CDR1 is SEHNR, CDR2 FQNEAQ (reference sequence). The ends lost 5 bases at V and 8 bases at J; junction bases unmatched: 16. The CDR3 nucleotides read TGTGCCAGCAGCCCAAGAGGCGGGGGTTGGGTAGTTACGCAGTATTTT. This codes for CASSPRGGGWVVTQYF.

This chain uses TRBV4-2 with TRBJ2-5, with 10 bases matching TRBD1. This CDR3 has 16 amino acids. Germline CDR1 is LGHNA and CDR2 is YNFKEQ. Losses at the gene ends were 5 bases for V and 4 bases for J; bases not matched to a gene: 10. The CDR3 region has the DNA TGTGCCAGCAGCTCCCCCCGGGGACAGGGGAGAGAGACCCAGTACTTC. Protein: CASSSPRGQGRETQYF.

This clone was found a few times. CDR3 in amino acids: CASSQVGGAGQPQHF. DNA of the CDR3: TGCGCCAGCAGCCAAGTGGGGGGGGCGGGTCAGCCCCAGCATTTT. The J gene is TRBJ1-5, the V gene TRBV4-1, with D possibly being TRBD1 (6 bases). Germline V gene lookup returns CDR1 MGHRA and CDR2 YSYEKL. The CDR3 sequence is 15 residues long. Trimming shortened V by 1 base and J by 6 bases, and 13 bases separated the two germline ends.

This chain uses TRBV30 with TRBJ2-1; possibly TRBD1 for D (5 bases). Germline CDR1 reads GTSNPN; CDR2 reads SVGIG (reference sequence). The CDR3 totals 14 residues. V was trimmed by 2 bases and J by 1 base, leaving 9 bases between them. The CDR3 region is CAWSRGGSYNEQFF. The CDR3 bases are TGTGCCTGGAGTAGGGGCGGTTCCTACAATGAGCAGTTCTTC.

This sequence joins TRBV30 and TRBJ2-7; 7 positions match TRBD1. CDR1 and CDR2 from the germline V gene are GTSNPN and SVGIG (reference sequence). The V gene end was trimmed by 5 bases and the J gene end by 2 bases; junction bases not matched to a gene: 3. The CDR3 consists of 12 residues. DNA for the CDR3: TGTGCCTGGGGACAGGATACCTACGAGCAGTACTTC. Amino acid sequence: CAWGQDTYEQYF.

The gene calls are TRBV28 and TRBJ1-2; D may be TRBD1 (5 bases). The V gene's germline CDR1 is MDHEN and CDR2 SYDVKM. Trimming left V 8 bases short and J 4 bases short, with 14 bases between. The CDR3 runs 13 residues. CDR3 in amino acids: CASYQGNGYGYTF. DNA for the CDR3: TGTGCCAGCTACCAGGGTAACGGCTATGGCTACACCTTC.

The chain joins TRBV2 to TRBJ2-7, with TRBD2 matching over 9 bases. The J segment lost 2 bases and the V segment lost 0 bases, leaving 5 bases of the junction unmatched. The CDR3 has 16 residues. The germline V gene encodes CDR1 SNHLY and CDR2 FYNNEI. DNA of the CDR3: TGTGCCAGCAGTGAAGCTCGGGCGGGAGGGACCTACGAGCAGTACTTC. Its translation: CASSEARAGGTYEQYF.

Only a few counts were recorded for this clone. As DNA, the CDR3 is TGTGCCAGCAGCTCCGGGAATCGGGGGAGGCTCTACGAGCAGTACTTC. Translating gives CASSSGNRGRLYEQYF. The chain couples TRBV11-2 to TRBJ2-7; perhaps TRBD2 as D (6 bases). Trimming pared 4 bases from V and 3 bases from J, leaving 19 bases between. Germline CDR1 SGHAT, CDR2 FQNNGV. The CDR3 sequence is 16 residues long. The full variable domain, its missing parts supplied by reference TRBV11-2 and TRBJ2-7, is EAGVAQSPRYKIIEKRQSVAFWCNPISGHATLYWYQQILGQGPKLLIQFQNNGVVDDSQLPKDRFSAERLKGVDSTLKIQPAKLEDSAVYLCASSSGNRGRLYEQYFGPGTRLTVT.

The chain's CDR3 is CASSFVGGNNEQFF. The CDR3 bases are TGCGCCAGCAGCTTCGTAGGCGGAAACAATGAGCAGTTCTTC. The chain uses TRBV5-1 and TRBJ2-1; D unresolved. CDR1 is SGHRS and CDR2 is YFSETQ in the germline V gene. The CDR3 extends over 14 amino acids. Trimming removed 2 bases from V and 5 bases from J, with 11 bases in between.

This clone turned up a few times. The rearrangement uses TRBV19 and TRBJ1-5, with D hard to call. Germline CDR1 reads LNHDA; CDR2 reads SQIVND (reference sequence). CDR3 size: 16 residues. Trimming removed 3 bases from V and 1 base from J, with 13 bases in between. CDR3 bases: TGTGCCAGTAGTATCGGAGGAGGTAGGAGCAATCAGCCCCAGCATTTT. Encoded protein: CASSIGGGRSNQPQHF.

The rearrangement joins TRBV5-1 to TRBJ2-7; D uncertain. The CDR3 is made up of 13 amino acids. Germline CDR1 reads SGHRS; CDR2 reads YFSETQ. Trimming shortened V by 3 bases and J by 3 bases, and 10 bases separated the two germline ends. CDR3 DNA sequence: TGCGCCAGCAGCTCTGGGCCCAGCTACGAGCAGTACTTC. The encoded protein is CASSSGPSYEQYF.

The rearrangement joins TRBV7-8 to TRBJ1-1; 11 bases agree with TRBD1. The CDR3 sequence is 14 residues long. V dropped 5 bases and J dropped 6; count of bases not matched to a gene: 5. The germline V gene has CDR1 SGHVS and CDR2 FQNEAQ. CDR3 nucleotide sequence: TGTGCCAGCAGCCGGCCGGGACAGGGGGCTGAAGCTTTCTTT. Amino acid sequence: CASSRPGQGAEAFF.

The sample holds a few counts of this clone. In nucleotides, the CDR3 is TGTGCCAGCAGTGAACCGACGGACAGGGCCGGAAACACCATATATTTT. The encoded protein is CASSEPTDRAGNTIYF. The chain couples TRBV6-1 to TRBJ1-3; TRBD1 matches 8 bases. Germline loops: CDR1 MNHNS, CDR2 SASEGT. With 2 bases clipped from V and 4 bases from J, the junction kept 7 bases outside the gene matches. CDR3 length equals 16 residues.

This clone was seen only once. The V and J genes are TRBV19 and TRBJ1-2; the match to TRBD1 covers 7 bases. Germline values: CDR1 LNHDA, CDR2 SQIVND (reference sequence). The CDR3 extends over 14 amino acids. V lost 7 bases to trimming and J lost 8 bases; unmatched junction nucleotides: 13. CDR3 nucleotides: TGTGCCAGTACAATGGGACAGAAGTTATCCGGCTACACCTTC. It is translated as CASTMGQKLSGYTF.

The chain joins TRBV27 to TRBJ2-3; 7 bases match TRBD2. Trimming cost V 1 base and J 0 bases; bases outside gene matches: 4. This CDR3 has 16 amino acids. Germline CDR1 reads MNHEY; CDR2 reads SMNVEV (reference sequence). The CDR3 region is CASSLLAGPSTDTQYF. For the CDR3, the DNA is TGTGCCAGCAGTTTATTAGCGGGCCCTAGCACAGATACGCAGTATTTT.

This CDR3 is CASSQTNRGPTYEQYF. The CDR3 coding sequence is TGTGCCAGCAGCCAAACGAACAGGGGGCCCACCTACGAGCAGTACTTC. The rearrangement uses TRBV7-9 and TRBJ2-7; TRBD1 aligns across 9 bases. CDR1 and CDR2 from the germline V gene are SEHNR and FQNEAQ (reference sequence). V lost 5 bases, J lost 2 bases, and 10 bases stayed unmatched. The CDR3 has 16 amino acids.

The chain links TRBV25-1 to TRBJ2-2; weak D call: TRBD1 (6 bases). This CDR3 is built from 14 residues. V was shortened by 6 bases and J by 0 bases, with 8 bases between the two germline ends. The V gene's germline CDR1 is MGHDK and CDR2 SYGVNS. The CDR3 sequence: CASRRTANTGELFF. CDR3 coding DNA: TGTGCCAGCAGAAGGACAGCGAACACCGGGGAGCTGTTTTTT. The entire variable domain, with the rest obtained from reference TRBV25-1 and TRBJ2-2, is as follows: EADIYQTPRYLVIGTGKKITLECSQTMGHDKMYWYQQDPGMELHLIHYSYGVNSTEKGDLSSESTVSRIRTEHFPLTLESARPSHTSQYLCASRRTANTGELFFGEGSRLTVL.

This rearrangement joins TRBV2 to TRBJ1-2; the match to TRBD1 covers 7 bases. The CDR3 runs 14 residues. CDR1 SNHLY and CDR2 FYNNEI come from the germline V gene. The V segment lost 11 bases and the J segment 4 bases; nucleotides outside the gene matches: 13. The chain's CDR3 is CAGYGQAPAYGYTF. Here the CDR3 DNA reads TGTGCCGGGTACGGACAGGCCCCAGCCTATGGCTACACCTTC.